These 11 T cell receptor beta chains were all obtained from the same sample, sequenced in a study of blood T cell repertoires in COVID-19. Clones were read by immunoSEQ multiplex PCR, and TCRdb kept only the in-frame ones, dropping some. The sample lists 35,000 to 45,000 clones; 92% were seen once. The sample consisted of peripheral blood. Receptor source: a man aged 50 to 59 with active COVID-19.

The chain employs TRBV7-9 and TRBJ1-6; the match to TRBD1 covers 7 bases. The CDR3 is made up of 14 amino acids. The germline CDR1 and CDR2 sequences are SEHNR and FQNEAQ (reference sequence). After removal of 6 bases from V and 8 bases from J, the junction contained 7 bases not matched to a gene. This CDR3 is CASRPTGADSPLHF. DNA of the CDR3: TGTGCCAGCAGACCAACAGGGGCAGATTCACCCCTCCACTTT.

The J gene is TRBJ1-1, the V gene TRBV28; no definite D call. This CDR3 has 13 amino acids. V dropped 6 bases and J dropped 3 bases, with 11 bases sitting between them. Germline V CDR1 and CDR2: MDHEN, SYDVKM. For the CDR3, the DNA is TGTGCCAGCAGGTCCTCTCGGGACACTGAAGCTTTCTTT. Protein product: CASRSSRDTEAFF.

The chain recombines TRBV15 with TRBJ2-3; 9 nucleotides align to TRBD2. CDR1 is LNHNV and CDR2 is YYDKDF in the germline V gene (reference sequence). V was clipped by 0 bases and J by 4 bases; unmatched bases: 5. The CDR3 contains 16 residues. The chain's CDR3 is CATSRDQSGRSDTQYF. CDR3 in DNA: TGTGCCACCAGCAGAGATCAAAGCGGGAGGTCAGATACGCAGTATTTT.

This chain uses TRBV28 with TRBJ2-7, with TRBD1 matching 8 bases. CDR1 is MDHEN, CDR2 SYDVKM, per germline. The junction had 11 bases not matched to a gene; V was cut back by 2 bases and J by 5 bases. The CDR3 spans 16 residues. In DNA form, the CDR3 reads TGTGCCAGCAGTTTAGGTGCCTCAGGGGGCCAACACGAGCAGTACTTC. It codes for CASSLGASGGQHEQYF.

The count of this clone is one. The rearrangement links TRBV4-1 to TRBJ1-6; weak D call: TRBD1 (5 bases). Per germline, CDR1 MGHRA and CDR2 YSYEKL. V was pared by 0 bases and J by 7 bases, with 10 bases between. The CDR3 has 15 amino acids. The CDR3 DNA reads TGCGCCAGCAGCCAAGATTGGGCAGGGAATTCACCCCTCCACTTT. Protein product: CASSQDWAGNSPLHF.

The J gene is TRBJ2-3, the V gene TRBV14; TRBD2 aligns across 9 bases. The V gene end was trimmed by 5 bases and the J gene end by 0 bases; junction bases not matched to a gene: 3. CDR3 length: 15 amino acids. CDR1 and CDR2 (germline): SGHDN, FVKESK. This CDR3 reads CASSFSGGSTDTQYF. The DNA for the CDR3 is TGTGCCAGCAGCTTCAGCGGGGGGAGCACAGATACGCAGTATTTT.

This rearrangement joins TRBV2 to TRBJ1-2; 7 positions match TRBD1. CDR3 length: 14 amino acids. In germline, CDR1 is SNHLY, CDR2 FYNNEI. V gave up 5 bases and J gave up 3 bases; unmatched junction bases: 6. The CDR3 here is CASSRDSLDYGYTF. The CDR3 DNA sequence: TGTGCCAGCAGTCGGGACAGCCTAGACTATGGCTACACCTTC.

The gene calls are TRBV15 and TRBJ2-4; possible D gene TRBD1, 7 bases. V lost 2 bases to trimming and J lost 8 bases, with 10 bases between them. This CDR3 is 13 amino acids long. Germline CDR1 is LNHNV and CDR2 is YYDKDF (reference sequence). This CDR3 is CATSRQGGDIQYF. In DNA, the CDR3 is TGTGCCACCAGCAGACAGGGGGGCGACATTCAGTACTTC.

The chain joins TRBV21-1 to TRBJ2-1; TRBD1 is the table's D call and was not checked against the DNA. TRBV21-1 is given as a pseudogene. There are 18 residues in the CDR3. CDR3 bases: TGTGCCAGCAGCAGATTGACTGGAGGGGACAGGGTAGAATGTGAGCAGTTCTTC. Its protein product is CASSRLTGGDRVECEQFF.

This chain uses TRBV7-9 with TRBJ2-3; 7 bases are a match to TRBD1. The CDR3 runs to 16 residues. V was clipped by 2 bases and J by 4 bases; unmatched bases: 9. Germline CDR1 SEHNR, CDR2 FQNEAQ (reference sequence). In nucleotides, the CDR3 is TGTGCCAGCAGCTTAATACAGGGGTCTTTCCCAGATACGCAGTATTTT. Translating gives CASSLIQGSFPDTQYF.

Notes on this clone: A read error may account for a junction end that differs from germline. This rearrangement joins TRBV7-9 to TRBJ1-1; 7 bases fit TRBD1. Germline V gene lookup returns CDR1 SEHNR and CDR2 FQNEAQ (reference sequence). The CDR3 consists of 15 residues. In DNA form, the CDR3 reads TGTGCCAGCAGCTTACCCGGGACAGTGAAGACTGAAGCTTTCTTT. This codes for CASSLPGTVKTEAFF.